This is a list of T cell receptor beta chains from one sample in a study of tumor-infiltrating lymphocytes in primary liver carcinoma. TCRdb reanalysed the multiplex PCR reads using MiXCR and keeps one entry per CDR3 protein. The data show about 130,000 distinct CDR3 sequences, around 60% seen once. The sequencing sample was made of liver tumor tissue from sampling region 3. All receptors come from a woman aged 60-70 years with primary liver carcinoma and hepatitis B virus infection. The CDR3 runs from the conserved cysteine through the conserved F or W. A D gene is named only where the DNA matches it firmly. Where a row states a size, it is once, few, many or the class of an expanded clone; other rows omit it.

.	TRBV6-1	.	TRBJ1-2	TGTGTCAGCAGTGAAGTTGGAAAAGAGATTTATGGCTACACCTTC	CVSSEVGKEIYGYTF
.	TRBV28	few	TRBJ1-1	TGTGTCAGCAGTATCAGGGTGGCAACTTTCTTT	CVSSIRVATFF
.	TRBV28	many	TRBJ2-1	TGTGCCAGCAGCCGCGGAGGTCATTGGTCCCTTGACGGTGATGAGCAGTTCTTC	CASSRGGHWSLDGDEQFF
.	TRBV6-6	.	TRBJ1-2	TGTTCCAGCAGTTACCTGGGACAAGCCGACTACACCTTC	CSSSYLGQADYTF
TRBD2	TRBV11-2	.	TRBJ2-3	TGTGCCAGTAGCACGGGGAGCGCGGGAGCGCAGTATTTT	CASSTGSAGAQYF
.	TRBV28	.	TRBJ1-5	TGTGTCAGCTCGTTAGCAGGTGGCCTCAATCAGCCCCAACATTTT	CVSSLAGGLNQPQHF
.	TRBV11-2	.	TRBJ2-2	TGTGCCAGCGGCTTAGATAGGACTGGGGGGCTATTTTTT	CASGLDRTGGLFF
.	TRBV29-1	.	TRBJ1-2	TGCAACGTTGTGGCCAACTATGGCTACACCTTC	CNVVANYGYTF
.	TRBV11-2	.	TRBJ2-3	TGTGCCTGCAGCTTACAGGGTATACTTGCAGATTCGCAGTATTTT	CACSLQGILADSQYF
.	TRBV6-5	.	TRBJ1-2	TGTGCCGGAAGGACGGACACTCCTTTGGATGACTACACCTTC	CAGRTDTPLDDYTF
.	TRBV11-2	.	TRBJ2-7	TGTGACAGCATCTTTGGGGTCCACGAGCAGTACTTC	CDSIFGVHEQYF
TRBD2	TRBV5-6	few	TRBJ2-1	TGTGCCAGCAGCTTGGCTCCGGGGGGGCGGGGAAACTACAATGAGCAGTTCTTC	CASSLAPGGRGNYNEQFF
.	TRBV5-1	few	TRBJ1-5	TGCGCCAGCAGCTTGCAGGGTCTCAATCAGCCCCAGCATTTT	CASSLQGLNQPQHF
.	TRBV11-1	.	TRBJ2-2	TGTGCCAGCAGCTCTCTAGTGGGGAACACCGGGGAGCTCTTTTTT	CASSSLVGNTGELFF
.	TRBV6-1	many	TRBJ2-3	TGTGCCAGCCCCCGTGGTGGGAGCACAGATACGCAGTATTTT	CASPRGGSTDTQYF
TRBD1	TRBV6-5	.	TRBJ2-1	TGTGCCAGCAGTTACCAAAAGACAGGGACCTACGATGAGCAGTTTTTC	CASSYQKTGTYDEQFF
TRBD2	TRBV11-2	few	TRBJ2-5	TGTGCTAGCAGCTACTCCCGTGGTGGCGGGAGGGAGACCCAGTACTTC	CASSYSRGGGRETQYF
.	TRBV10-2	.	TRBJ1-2	TGCGCCAACAGTGAGAAAAGGAACTATGGCTACACCTTC	CANSEKRNYGYTF
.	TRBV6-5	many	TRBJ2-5	TGTGCCAGCAGTTACTCCGGGACCCCAGAAGAGACCCAGTACTTC	CASSYSGTPEETQYF
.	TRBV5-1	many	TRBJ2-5	TGCGCCAGCAGCCTAATGACAGGGACTCAAGAGACCCAGTACTTC	CASSLMTGTQETQYF
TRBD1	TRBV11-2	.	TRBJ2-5	TGTGCCAGCAGGTTAATCACAGGGGATAGAGAGACCCAGTACTTC	CASRLITGDRETQYF
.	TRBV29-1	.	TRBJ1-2	TGCATCGTCCTTCTGACAGGTGGCGGGGATAGCTACACCTTC	CIVLLTGGGDSYTF
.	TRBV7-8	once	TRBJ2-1	TGTGCCAGCAGCTTGGTCTTCGGGGCTTGGGATGAGCAGTTCTTC	CASSLVFGAWDEQFF
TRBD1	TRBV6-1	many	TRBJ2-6	TGTGCCAGCACCGCCGGGACAGGGGGCTTTGGGGCCAACGTCCTGACTTTC	CASTAGTGGFGANVLTF
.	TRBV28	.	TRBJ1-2	TGTGCCAGCAGTTTACCCAGGCGGTGGTTCTATGGCTACACCTTC	CASSLPRRWFYGYTF
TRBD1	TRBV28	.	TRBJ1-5	TGTGCCAGCAGTTTGCGACAGGGGGTAATCCGCAATCAGCCCCAGCATTTT	CASSLRQGVIRNQPQHF
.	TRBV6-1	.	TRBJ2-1	TGTGCCAGTAGTGAATTTGGGGGGCGCTGCTACAATGAGCAGTTCTTC	CASSEFGGRCYNEQFF
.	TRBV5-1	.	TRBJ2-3	TGCGCCAGCGGGTCCCTAACTGCAGATATGCAGTATTTT	CASGSLTADMQYF
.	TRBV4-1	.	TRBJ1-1	TGCGCCAGCAGCCAAGATGGGCATTCCATGAACGCTGAAGCTTTCTTT	CASSQDGHSMNAEAFF
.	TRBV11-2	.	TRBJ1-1	TGTCCCAGCAGCTTAGACCTCCTGTCCAGGATGAACACTGAAGCCTTCTTT	CPSSLDLLSRMNTEAFF
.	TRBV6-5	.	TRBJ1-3	TGTGCCAGCAATTCGGGCCCCCACTATGGAAACACCATATATTTT	CASNSGPHYGNTIYF
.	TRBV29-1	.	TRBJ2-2	TGCATCGTTGGGGGTTTAAAGAACGCCGGGGAGCTGTTTTTT	CIVGGLKNAGELFF
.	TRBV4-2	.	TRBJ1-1	TGTGCCTGCAGCCAAGTAGGGTCAAACACTGAAGCGTTCTTT	CACSQVGSNTEAFF
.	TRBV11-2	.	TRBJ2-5	TGTGCCAGCAACCACCTCACAGGGACCCAGTACTTC	CASNHLTGTQYF
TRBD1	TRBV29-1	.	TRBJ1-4	TGTAGCATGGGACCGGGACAGGGAAAACTGTTTTTT	CSMGPGQGKLFF
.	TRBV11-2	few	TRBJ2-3	TGTGCCAGCAGCTTTGACGGGAGTACAGATACGCAGTATTTT	CASSFDGSTDTQYF
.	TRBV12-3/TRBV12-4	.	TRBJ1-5	TGTGCCAGCAGTTTGACGGTGGTGGGAGGGAACCAGCCCCAGCATTTT	CASSLTVVGGNQPQHF
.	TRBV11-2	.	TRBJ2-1	TGTGTCAGCAGCTTAAGTATGGGGGCAGGGGATAATGAGCAGTTCTTC	CVSSLSMGAGDNEQFF
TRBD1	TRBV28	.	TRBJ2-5	TGTGCCAGCAGAACCCCAGGGGGTCGGGAGACCCAGTACTTC	CASRTPGGRETQYF
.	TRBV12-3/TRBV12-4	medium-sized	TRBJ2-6	TGTGCCAGCAGTCCTCCCCGGGCCTACTCTGGGGCCAACGTCCTGACTTTC	CASSPPRAYSGANVLTF
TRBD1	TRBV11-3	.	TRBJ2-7	TGTGCTTGCAGCCCCGGGACAGGGGGTAACTACAAGCAGTACTTC	CACSPGTGGNYKQYF
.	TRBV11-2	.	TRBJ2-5	TGTGCCAGCAGCTTTATAGAGATCCAATACTTC	CASSFIEIQYF
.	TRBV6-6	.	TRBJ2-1	TGTGCCAGCAGTTACGTTGGTAGTGAGCAGTCCTTC	CASSYVGSEQSF
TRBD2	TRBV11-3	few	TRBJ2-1	TGTGCCAGTAGCTTAGGTCAAGGCGGGAGGGCCGGCTACAGCGAGCAGTTCTTC	CASSLGQGGRAGYSEQFF
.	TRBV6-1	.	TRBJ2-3	TGTGCCAGCAGCGGTGGTTTCGGTAGAGATATGCAGTATTTT	CASSGGFGRDMQYF
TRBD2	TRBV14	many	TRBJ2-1	TGTGCCAGCAGCCCCGGGACTAGCGCATACAATGAGCAGTTCTTC	CASSPGTSAYNEQFF
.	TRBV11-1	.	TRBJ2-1	TGTGCCAGCAGCCCCCCAGATGGACCAGGGAGGAATGAGCAGTTCTTC	CASSPPDGPGRNEQFF
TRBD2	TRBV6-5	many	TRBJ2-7	TGTGCCAGCAGTTACGTAACTAGCGGCTCTGCCTACGAGCAGTACTTC	CASSYVTSGSAYEQYF
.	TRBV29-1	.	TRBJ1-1	TGTAGCGTTGATTCGCTGTCCAACACTGAAGCTTTCTTT	CSVDSLSNTEAFF
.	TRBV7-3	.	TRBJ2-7	TGTGTCAGCAGCTTAGGAGCAGGCTCCTACGAGCAGTACTTC	CVSSLGAGSYEQYF
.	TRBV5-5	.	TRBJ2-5	TGTGTCAGCAGCTCGTTAACTGAGGAGACCCAGTACTTC	CVSSSLTEETQYF
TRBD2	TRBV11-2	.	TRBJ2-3	TGTGCCAGTAGCTTAACGGGCGGGAGGGCCGGGGATACGCAGTATTTT	CASSLTGGRAGDTQYF
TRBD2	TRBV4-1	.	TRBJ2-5	TGCGCCAGGAGCCAAGATTCGGGGGGTTGGGAGACCCAGTACTTC	CARSQDSGGWETQYF
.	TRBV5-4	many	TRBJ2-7	TGTGCCAGCAGGGACAGTGGCGTACCCGGAGGACGGGAGCAGTACTTC	CASRDSGVPGGREQYF
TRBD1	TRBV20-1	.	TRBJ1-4	TGCAGTGCGATTACAGGGGTCACTAATGAAAGACTGTTTTTT	CSAITGVTNERLFF
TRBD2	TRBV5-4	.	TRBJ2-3	TGTGCCAGCAGTTCCGGGACTAGCGGACGTATAGATACGCAGTATTTT	CASSSGTSGRIDTQYF
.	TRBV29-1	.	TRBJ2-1	TGCAGCGTTGGAGACGGGATTGTCATGAGGAATGAGCAGTTCTTC	CSVGDGIVMRNEQFF